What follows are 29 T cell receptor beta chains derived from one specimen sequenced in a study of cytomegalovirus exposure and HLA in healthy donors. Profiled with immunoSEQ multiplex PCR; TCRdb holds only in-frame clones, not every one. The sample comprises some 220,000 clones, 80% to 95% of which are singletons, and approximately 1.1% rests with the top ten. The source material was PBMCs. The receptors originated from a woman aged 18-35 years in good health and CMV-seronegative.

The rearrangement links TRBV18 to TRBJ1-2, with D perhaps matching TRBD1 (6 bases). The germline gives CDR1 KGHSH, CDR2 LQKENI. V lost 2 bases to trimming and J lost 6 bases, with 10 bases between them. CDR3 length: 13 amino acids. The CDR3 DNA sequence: TGTGCCAGCTCACCAAGGACAGAAGATGGCTACACCTTC. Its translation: CASSPRTEDGYTF.

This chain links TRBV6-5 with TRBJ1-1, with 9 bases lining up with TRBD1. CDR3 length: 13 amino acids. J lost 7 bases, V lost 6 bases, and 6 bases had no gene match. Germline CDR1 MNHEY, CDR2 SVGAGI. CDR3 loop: CASSIRTGDEAFF. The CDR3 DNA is TGTGCCAGCAGCATACGGACAGGGGATGAAGCTTTCTTT.

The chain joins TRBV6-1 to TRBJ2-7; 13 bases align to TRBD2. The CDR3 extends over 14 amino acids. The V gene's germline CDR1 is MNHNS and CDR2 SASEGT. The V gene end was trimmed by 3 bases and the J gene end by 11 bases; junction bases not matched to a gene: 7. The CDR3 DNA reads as TGTGCCAGCAGTGATACTAGCGGGAGGGCCGGGAAGTACTTC. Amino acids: CASSDTSGRAGKYF.

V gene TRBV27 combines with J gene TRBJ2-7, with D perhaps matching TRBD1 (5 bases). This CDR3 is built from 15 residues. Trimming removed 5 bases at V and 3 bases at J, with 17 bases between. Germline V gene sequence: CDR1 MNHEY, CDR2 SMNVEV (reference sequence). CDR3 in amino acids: CASSPRQPGGYEQYF. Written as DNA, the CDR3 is TGTGCCAGCAGTCCCCGACAGCCCGGCGGCTACGAGCAGTACTTC.

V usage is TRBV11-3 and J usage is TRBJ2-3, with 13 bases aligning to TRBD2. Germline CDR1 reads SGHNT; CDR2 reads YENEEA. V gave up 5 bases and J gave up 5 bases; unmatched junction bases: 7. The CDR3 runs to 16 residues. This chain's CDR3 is CASSIRTSGSGDTQYF. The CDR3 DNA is TGTGCCAGCAGCATCAGGACTAGCGGGAGTGGAGATACGCAGTATTTT. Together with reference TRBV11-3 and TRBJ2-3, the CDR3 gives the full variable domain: EAGVVQSPRYKIIEKKQPVAFWCNPISGHNTLYWYLQNLGQGPELLIRYENEEAVDDSQLPKDRFSAERLKGVDSTLKIQPAELGDSAVYLCASSIRTSGSGDTQYFGPGTRLTVL.

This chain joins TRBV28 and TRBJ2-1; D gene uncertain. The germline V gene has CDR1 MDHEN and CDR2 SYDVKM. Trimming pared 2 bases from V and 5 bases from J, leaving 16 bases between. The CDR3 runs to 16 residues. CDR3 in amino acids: CASSLRRLTKDNEQFF. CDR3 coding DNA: TGTGCCAGCAGTTTACGGCGGCTTACAAAGGACAATGAGCAGTTCTTC.

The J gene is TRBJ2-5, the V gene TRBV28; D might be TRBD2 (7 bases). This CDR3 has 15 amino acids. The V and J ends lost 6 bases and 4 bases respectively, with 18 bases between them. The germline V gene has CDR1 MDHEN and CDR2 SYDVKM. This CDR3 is CASSPVRGAGETQYF. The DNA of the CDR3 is TGTGCCAGCAGCCCCGTACGGGGGGCGGGAGAGACCCAGTACTTC.

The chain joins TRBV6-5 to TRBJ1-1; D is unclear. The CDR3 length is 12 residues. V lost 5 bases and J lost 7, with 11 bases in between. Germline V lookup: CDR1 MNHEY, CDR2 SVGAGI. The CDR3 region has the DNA TGTGCCAGCAGTACCCCCCTAAATGAAGCTTTCTTT. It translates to CASSTPLNEAFF.

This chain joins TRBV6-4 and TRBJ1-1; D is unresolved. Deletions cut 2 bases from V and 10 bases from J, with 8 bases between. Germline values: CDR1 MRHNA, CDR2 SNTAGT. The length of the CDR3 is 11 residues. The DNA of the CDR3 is TGTGCCAGCAGTGACGGAAGGAGAGCTTTCTTT. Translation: CASSDGRRAFF.

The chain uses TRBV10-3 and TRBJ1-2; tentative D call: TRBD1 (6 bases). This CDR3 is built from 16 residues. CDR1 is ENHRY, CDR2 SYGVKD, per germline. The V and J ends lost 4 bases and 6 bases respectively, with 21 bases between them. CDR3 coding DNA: TGTGCCATCAGTGCCAGGTTGGGGGCCTTACCCCATGGCTACACCTTC. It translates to CAISARLGALPHGYTF.

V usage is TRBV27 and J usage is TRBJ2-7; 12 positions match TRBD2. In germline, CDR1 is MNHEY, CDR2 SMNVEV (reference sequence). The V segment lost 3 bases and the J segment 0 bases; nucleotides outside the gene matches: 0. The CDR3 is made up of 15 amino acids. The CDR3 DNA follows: TGTGCCAGCAGTTTGGGACTAGCGGGCTCCTACGAGCAGTACTTC. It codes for CASSLGLAGSYEQYF.

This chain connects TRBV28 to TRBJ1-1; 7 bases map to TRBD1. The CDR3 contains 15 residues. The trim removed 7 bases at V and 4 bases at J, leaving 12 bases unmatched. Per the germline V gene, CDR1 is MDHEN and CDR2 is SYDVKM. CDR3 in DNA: TGTGCCAGCACCACTTTTAGACAGGGAGGCACTGAAGCTTTCTTT. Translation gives CASTTFRQGGTEAFF.

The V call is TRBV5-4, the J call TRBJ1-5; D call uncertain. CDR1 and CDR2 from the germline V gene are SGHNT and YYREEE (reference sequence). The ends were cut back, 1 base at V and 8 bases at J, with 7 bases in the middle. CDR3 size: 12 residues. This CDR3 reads CASSLPGKPQHF. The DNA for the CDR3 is TGTGCCAGCAGCTTGCCGGGGAAGCCCCAGCATTTT.

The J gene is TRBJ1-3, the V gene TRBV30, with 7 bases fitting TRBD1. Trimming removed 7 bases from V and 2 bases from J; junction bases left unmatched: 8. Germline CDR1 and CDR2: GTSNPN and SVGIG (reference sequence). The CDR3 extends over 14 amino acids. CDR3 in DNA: TGTGCCTCACAGGGGACGAGCGCTGGAAACACCATATATTTT. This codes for CASQGTSAGNTIYF.

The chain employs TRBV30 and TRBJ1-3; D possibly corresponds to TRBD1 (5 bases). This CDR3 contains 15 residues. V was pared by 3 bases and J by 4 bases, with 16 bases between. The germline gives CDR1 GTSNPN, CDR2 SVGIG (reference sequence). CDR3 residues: CAWSPLRGSGNTIYF. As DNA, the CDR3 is TGTGCCTGGAGCCCCCTACGGGGGAGCGGAAACACCATATATTTT.

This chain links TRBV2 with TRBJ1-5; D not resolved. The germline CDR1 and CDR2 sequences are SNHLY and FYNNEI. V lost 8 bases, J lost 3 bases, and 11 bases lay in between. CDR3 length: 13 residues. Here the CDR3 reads CASLSDTNQPQHF. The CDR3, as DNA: TGTGCCAGCCTGAGTGATACCAATCAGCCCCAGCATTTT.

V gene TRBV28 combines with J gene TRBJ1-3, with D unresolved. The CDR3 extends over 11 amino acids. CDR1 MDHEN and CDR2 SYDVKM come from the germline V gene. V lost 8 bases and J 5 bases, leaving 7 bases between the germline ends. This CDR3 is CASRGRNTIYF. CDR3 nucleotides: TGTGCCAGCCGTGGCAGAAACACCATATATTTT.

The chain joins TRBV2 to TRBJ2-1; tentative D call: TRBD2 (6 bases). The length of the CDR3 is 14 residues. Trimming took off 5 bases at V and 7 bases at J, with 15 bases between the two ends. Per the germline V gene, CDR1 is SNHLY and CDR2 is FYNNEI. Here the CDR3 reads CASSPRDGTNEQFF. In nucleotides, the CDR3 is TGTGCCAGCAGTCCCCGAGACGGGACTAATGAGCAGTTCTTC.

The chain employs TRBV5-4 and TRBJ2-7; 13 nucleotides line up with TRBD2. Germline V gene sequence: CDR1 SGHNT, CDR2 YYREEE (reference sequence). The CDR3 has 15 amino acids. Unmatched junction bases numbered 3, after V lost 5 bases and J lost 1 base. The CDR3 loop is CASSKGLAGSYEQYF. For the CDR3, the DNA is TGTGCCAGCAGTAAGGGACTAGCGGGATCCTACGAGCAGTACTTC.

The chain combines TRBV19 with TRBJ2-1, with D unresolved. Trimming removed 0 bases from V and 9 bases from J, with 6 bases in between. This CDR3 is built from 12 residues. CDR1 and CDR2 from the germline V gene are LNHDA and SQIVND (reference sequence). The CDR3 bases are TGTGCCAGTAGTATAGATGGCCGTGAGCAGTTCTTC. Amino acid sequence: CASSIDGREQFF.

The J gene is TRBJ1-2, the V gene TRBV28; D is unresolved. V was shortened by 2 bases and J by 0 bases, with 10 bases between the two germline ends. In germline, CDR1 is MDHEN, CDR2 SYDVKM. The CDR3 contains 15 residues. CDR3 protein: CASSLKSNANYGYTF. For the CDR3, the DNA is TGTGCCAGCAGTTTAAAGAGTAACGCTAACTATGGCTACACCTTC.

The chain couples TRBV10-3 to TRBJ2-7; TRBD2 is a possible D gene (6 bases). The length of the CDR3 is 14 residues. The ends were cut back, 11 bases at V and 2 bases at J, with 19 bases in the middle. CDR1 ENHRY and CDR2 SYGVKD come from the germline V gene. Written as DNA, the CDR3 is TGTGCCTCAACGGGGGAAGCGGCCGCCTACGAGCAGTACTTC. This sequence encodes CASTGEAAAYEQYF.

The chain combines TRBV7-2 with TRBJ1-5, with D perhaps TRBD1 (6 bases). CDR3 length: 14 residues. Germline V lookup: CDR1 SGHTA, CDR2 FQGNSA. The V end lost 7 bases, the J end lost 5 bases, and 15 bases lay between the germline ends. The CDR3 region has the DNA TGTGCCAGCACGGTTTCGGGGGGCCATCAGCCCCAGCATTTT. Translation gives CASTVSGGHQPQHF.

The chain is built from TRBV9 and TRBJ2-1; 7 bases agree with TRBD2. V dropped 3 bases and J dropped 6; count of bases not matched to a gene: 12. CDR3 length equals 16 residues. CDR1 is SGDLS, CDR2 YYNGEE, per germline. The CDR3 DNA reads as TGTGCCAGCAGCGCACCGGGCGGCCCGGGGGGCAATGAGCAGTTCTTC. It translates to CASSAPGGPGGNEQFF.

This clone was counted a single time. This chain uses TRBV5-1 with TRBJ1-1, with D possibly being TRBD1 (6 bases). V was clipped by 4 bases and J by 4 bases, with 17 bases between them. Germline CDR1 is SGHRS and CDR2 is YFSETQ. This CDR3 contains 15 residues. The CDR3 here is CASSVTQGRATEAFF. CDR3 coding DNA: TGCGCCAGCAGCGTAACACAGGGACGAGCCACTGAAGCTTTCTTT.

The CDR3 spells CASSPKGGAAYEQYF. CDR3 in DNA: TGTGCCAGCAGCCCAAAGGGTGGGGCTGCCTACGAGCAGTACTTC. The V call is TRBV7-9, the J call TRBJ2-7, with D possibly being TRBD1 (5 bases). With 5 bases removed from V and 2 bases from J, the gap between germline ends came to 16 bases. The CDR3 is 15 residues long. CDR1 is SEHNR and CDR2 is FQNEAQ in the germline V gene (reference sequence).

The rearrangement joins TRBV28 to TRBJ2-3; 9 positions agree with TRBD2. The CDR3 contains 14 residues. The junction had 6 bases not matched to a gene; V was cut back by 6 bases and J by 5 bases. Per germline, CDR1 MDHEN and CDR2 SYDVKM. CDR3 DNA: TGTGCCAGCAGCCTTAGCGGGAGCGGAGATACGCAGTATTTT. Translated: CASSLSGSGDTQYF.

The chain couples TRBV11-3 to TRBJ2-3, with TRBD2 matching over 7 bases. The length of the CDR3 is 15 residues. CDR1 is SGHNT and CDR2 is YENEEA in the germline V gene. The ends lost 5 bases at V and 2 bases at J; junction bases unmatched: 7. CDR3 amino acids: CASSPGGRATDTQYF. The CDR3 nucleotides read TGTGCCAGCAGCCCAGGTGGGAGGGCCACAGATACGCAGTATTTT.

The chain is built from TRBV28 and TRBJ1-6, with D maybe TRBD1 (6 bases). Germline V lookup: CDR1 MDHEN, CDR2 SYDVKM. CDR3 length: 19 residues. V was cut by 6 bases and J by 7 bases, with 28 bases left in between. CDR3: CASSQAGEWSLGQNSPLHF. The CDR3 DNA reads TGTGCCAGCAGCCAAGCAGGGGAATGGAGCCTAGGGCAGAATTCACCCCTCCACTTT.